Below are 27 T cell receptor beta chains sequenced from a single sample in a study of cytomegalovirus exposure and HLA in healthy donors. TCRdb's copy holds only in-frame clones and misses some; the assay was immunoSEQ multiplex PCR. The table shows some 260,000 clones, with 80% to 95% occurring only once. Sample: PBMCs. The receptors here all came from a woman aged 25 to 39 in good health and CMV-seronegative.

This clone was counted once. V is TRBV5-4 and J is TRBJ2-7; D call uncertain. Trimming stripped 0 bases from V and 7 bases from J, with 8 bases between. Germline loops: CDR1 SGHNT, CDR2 YYREEE (reference sequence). This CDR3 comprises 12 residues. The DNA for the CDR3 is TGTGCCAGCAGCTTGGCCGAATCGGAGCAGTACTTC. Residues: CASSLAESEQYF.

This clone was seen just once. CDR3 protein: CASSLEVTRDEQFF. DNA for the CDR3: TGTGCCAGCAGCTTAGAAGTGACTAGGGATGAGCAGTTCTTC. The chain links TRBV7-6 to TRBJ2-1; perhaps TRBD2 as D (6 bases). The CDR3 runs to 14 residues. V lost 1 base and J 8 bases, leaving 12 bases between the germline ends. Germline V lookup: CDR1 SGHVS, CDR2 FNYEAQ. Together with reference TRBV7-6 and TRBJ2-1, the CDR3 gives the full variable domain: GAGVSQSPRYKVTKRGQDVALRCDPISGHVSLYWYRQALGQGPEFLTYFNYEAQQDKSGLPNDRFSAERPEGSISTLTIQRTEQRDSAMYRCASSLEVTRDEQFFGPGTRLTVL.

This chain joins TRBV5-1 and TRBJ2-7, with D hard to call. The CDR3 extends over 13 amino acids. Trimming removed 4 bases from V and 1 base from J, with 9 bases in between. Looked up from germline, CDR1 is SGHRS and CDR2 is YFSETQ. As DNA, the CDR3 is TGCGCCAGCAGCGTCCCACCTTCCTACGAGCAGTACTTC. It translates to CASSVPPSYEQYF.

The genes are TRBV28 and TRBJ2-4, with a tentative D call TRBD1 (7 bases). The V gene lost 2 bases and the J gene lost 8 bases, with 16 bases spanning the gap. The CDR3 is 15 residues long. Germline V gene sequence: CDR1 MDHEN, CDR2 SYDVKM. CDR3 DNA sequence: TGTGCCAGCAGTTTAGAGGGGGGACAGAGGGACATTCAGTACTTC. As protein: CASSLEGGQRDIQYF.

The V gene is TRBV6-1, the J gene TRBJ2-3; 8 bases align to TRBD1. This CDR3 spans 13 amino acids. J was trimmed by 6 bases and V by 4 bases; bases with no gene match: 3. Germline V gives CDR1 MNHNS, CDR2 SASEGT. CDR3 DNA sequence: TGTGCCAGCAGTGGACAGGGGTCGGATACGCAGTATTTT. Amino acid sequence: CASSGQGSDTQYF.

The chain employs TRBV9 and TRBJ1-2, with 7 bases lining up with TRBD1. With 2 bases clipped from V and 4 bases from J, the junction kept 14 bases outside the gene matches. This CDR3 contains 17 residues. Looked up from germline, CDR1 is SGDLS and CDR2 is YYNGEE. CDR3 in amino acids: CASSVDGLGQILYGYTF. In nucleotides, the CDR3 is TGTGCCAGCAGCGTGGACGGCCTGGGACAGATCCTCTATGGCTACACCTTC. The complete variable domain, with remaining parts taken from reference TRBV9 and TRBJ1-2, reads DSGVTQTPKHLITATGQRVTLRCSPRSGDLSVYWYQQSLDQGLQFLIQYYNGEERAKGNILERFSAQQFPDLHSELNLSSLELGDSALYFCASSVDGLGQILYGYTFGSGTRLTVV.

The rearrangement links TRBV27 to TRBJ2-3; TRBD1 is a possible D gene (8 bases). The germline gives CDR1 MNHEY, CDR2 SMNVEV (reference sequence). This CDR3 is 19 amino acids long. Between the trimmed V and J ends, which lost 5 bases and 2 bases, there was a span of 26 bases. The CDR3 region is CASSTFWTGREMITDTQYF. The CDR3 nucleotides are TGTGCCAGCAGTACTTTTTGGACAGGGAGGGAGATGATCACAGATACGCAGTATTTT.

This clone was picked up one time. V gene TRBV29-1 combines with J gene TRBJ2-2; D gene uncertain. With 4 bases removed from V and 2 bases from J, the gap between germline ends came to 11 bases. This CDR3 region has 14 residues. The germline CDR1 and CDR2 sequences are SQVTM and ANQGSEA. The CDR3 reads CSVVTDGNTGELFF. CDR3 DNA sequence: TGCAGCGTTGTAACGGACGGCAACACCGGGGAGCTGTTTTTT.

The chain is built from TRBV18 and TRBJ2-5; the D is unclear. CDR3 length: 13 residues. Germline loops: CDR1 KGHSH, CDR2 LQKENI. Between the trimmed V and J ends, which lost 2 bases and 4 bases, there was a span of 8 bases. Here the CDR3 reads CASSPRTGETQYF. The CDR3 DNA sequence: TGTGCCAGCTCACCAAGGACGGGAGAGACCCAGTACTTC.

The CDR3 DNA follows: TGCGCCAGCAGCCAAGATAACGAAGTAGCTTTCTTT. This codes for CASSQDNEVAFF. The chain employs TRBV4-1 and TRBJ1-1; D call uncertain. The CDR3 has 12 amino acids. Per the germline V gene, CDR1 is MGHRA and CDR2 is YSYEKL. Between the trimmed V and J ends, which lost 0 bases and 10 bases, there was a span of 9 bases.

The genes are TRBV4-1 and TRBJ2-2, with D maybe TRBD2 (6 bases). The length of the CDR3 is 13 residues. Trimming removed 8 bases from V and 7 bases from J, with 14 bases in between. Per germline, CDR1 MGHRA and CDR2 YSYEKL. The CDR3 nucleotides read TGCGCCAGCTGGGGGGTTGGAGACGGGGAGCTGTTTTTT. Translation gives CASWGVGDGELFF.

The chain has TRBV29-1 and TRBJ1-1, with 7 bases matching TRBD1. V lost 3 bases to trimming and J lost 4 bases; unmatched junction nucleotides: 5. Germline lookup yields CDR1 SQVTM and CDR2 ANQGSEA. This CDR3 has 13 residues. CDR3 region: CSVEEQGITEAFF. CDR3 DNA: TGCAGCGTTGAGGAACAGGGGATCACTGAAGCTTTCTTT.

The gene calls are TRBV6-1 and TRBJ1-5, with D possibly TRBD1 on 6 matching bases. Trimming took off 3 bases at V and 4 bases at J, with 16 bases between the two ends. Germline CDR1 and CDR2: MNHNS and SASEGT. The CDR3 has 16 residues. CDR3 in amino acids: CASSEWGADGNQPQHF. CDR3 nucleotides: TGTGCCAGCAGTGAGTGGGGGGCAGACGGGAATCAGCCCCAGCATTTT.

The rearrangement links TRBV7-3 to TRBJ2-1; no definite D call. The CDR3 extends over 13 amino acids. Germline values: CDR1 SGHTA, CDR2 FQGTGA. Trimming left V 2 bases short and J 8 bases short, with 10 bases between. The CDR3 loop is CASSLGRQDEQFF. The CDR3 bases are TGTGCCAGCAGCTTAGGGCGCCAGGATGAGCAGTTCTTC.

This clone came up once. The V gene is TRBV7-2, the J gene TRBJ2-5, with TRBD2 as a possible D gene (6 bases). Between the trimmed V and J ends, which lost 1 base and 5 bases, there was a span of 11 bases. The CDR3 runs to 14 residues. Germline CDR1 is SGHTA and CDR2 is FQGNSA. CDR3 loop: CASSLGTTRETQYF. For the CDR3, the DNA is TGTGCCAGCAGCTTAGGGACTACCCGGGAGACCCAGTACTTC.

The V and J genes are TRBV15 and TRBJ2-2; the D gene could be TRBD1 or TRBD2 (5 bases each). V was cut by 0 bases and J by 4 bases, with 9 bases left in between. Per the germline V gene, CDR1 is LNHNV and CDR2 is YYDKDF (reference sequence). The CDR3 consists of 15 residues. The CDR3 coding sequence is TGTGCCACCAGCAGAGACCCAGGGACCACCGGGGAGCTGTTTTTT. It codes for CATSRDPGTTGELFF. Full variable domain (missing parts from reference TRBV15 and TRBJ2-2): DAMVIQNPRYQVTQFGKPVTLSCSQTLNHNVMYWYQQKSSQAPKLLFHYYDKDFNNEADTPDNFQSRRPNTSFCFLDIRSPGLGDTAMYLCATSRDPGTTGELFFGEGSRLTVL.

The CDR3 nucleotides are TGTGCCAGCAGGCCTGGAGGGGGATATAGCAATCAGCCCCAGCATTTT. Translation gives CASRPGGGYSNQPQHF. V and J are TRBV27 and TRBJ1-5; tentative D call: TRBD1 (6 bases). Trimming stripped 6 bases from V and 0 bases from J, with 15 bases between. The germline gives CDR1 MNHEY, CDR2 SMNVEV (reference sequence). This CDR3 has 16 amino acids.

The genes are TRBV7-3 and TRBJ2-1, with 12 bases fitting TRBD2. V lost 5 bases to trimming and J lost 7 bases; unmatched junction nucleotides: 9. Germline V lookup: CDR1 SGHTA, CDR2 FQGTGA. The length of the CDR3 is 16 residues. CDR3 amino acids: CASSPRLAGADNEQFF. The CDR3 DNA follows: TGTGCCAGCAGCCCCCGACTAGCGGGAGCAGATAATGAGCAGTTCTTC.

V is TRBV6-1 and J is TRBJ2-7; the D gene is possibly TRBD2 (6 bases). Per the germline V gene, CDR1 is MNHNS and CDR2 is SASEGT. V shed 2 bases and J shed 0 bases, with 14 bases lying between them. The CDR3 is 16 residues long. The DNA of the CDR3 is TGTGCCAGCAGTGAACTCATAGCGGATTTCTCCTACGAGCAGTACTTC. Translating gives CASSELIADFSYEQYF.

The gene calls are TRBV6-4 and TRBJ2-1; 10 bases are a match to TRBD2. Losses at the gene ends were 0 bases for V and 4 bases for J; bases not matched to a gene: 3. The CDR3 length is 16 residues. Germline V lookup: CDR1 MRHNA, CDR2 SNTAGT. Here the CDR3 DNA reads TGTGCCAGCAGTGACTCCCCTAGCGGGGGTTACAATGAGCAGTTCTTC. As protein: CASSDSPSGGYNEQFF.

DNA for the CDR3: TGTGCCAGCAGCCAAGATTGGTCGCTAGCGGGGACCTACGAGCAGTACTTC. It codes for CASSQDWSLAGTYEQYF. The chain has TRBV4-2 and TRBJ2-7; TRBD2 agrees at 9 bases. The CDR3 is 17 amino acids. Germline lookup yields CDR1 LGHNA and CDR2 YNFKEQ. The V and J ends lost 0 bases and 2 bases, in that order; junction bases with no gene match: 8.

This clone was found once. The chain carries TRBV2 and TRBJ2-1; TRBD1 agrees at 11 bases. The junction had 7 bases not matched to a gene; V was cut back by 6 bases and J by 6 bases. Germline assignment: CDR1 SNHLY and CDR2 FYNNEI. The length of the CDR3 is 15 residues. The CDR3, as DNA: TGTGCCAGCAGCCGGACAGGGGGCAGGGGCAATGAGCAGTTCTTC. Amino acids: CASSRTGGRGNEQFF.

The chain joins TRBV7-2 to TRBJ2-7; D possibly matches TRBD1 or TRBD2 (5 bases each). The CDR3 has 13 amino acids. Germline lookup yields CDR1 SGHTA and CDR2 FQGNSA. Trimming took 4 bases from V and 6 from J, leaving 13 bases between them. The CDR3 reads CASSSGAEVEQYF. CDR3 nucleotides: TGTGCCAGCAGCTCCGGGGCCGAGGTCGAGCAGTACTTC.

The rearrangement links TRBV5-6 to TRBJ2-5, with TRBD2 matching over 12 bases. This CDR3 is 18 amino acids long. The V gene's germline CDR1 is SGHDT and CDR2 YYEEEE. The V and J ends lost 8 bases and 10 bases, in that order; junction bases with no gene match: 24. For the CDR3, the DNA is TGTGCCAGTAGGCGGGGCGGGACTAGCGGGTTGGCGGAATGGGACCAGTACTTC. As protein: CASRRGGTSGLAEWDQYF. Filled out from reference TRBV5-6 and TRBJ2-5, the complete variable domain reads DAGVTQSPTHLIKTRGQQVTLRCSPKSGHDTVSWYQQALGQGPQFIFQYYEEEERQRGNFPDRFSGHQFPNYSSELNVNALLLGDSALYLCASRRGGTSGLAEWDQYFGPGTRLLVL.

J is TRBJ2-7 and V is TRBV6-5; TRBD1 matches at 11 bases. The V gene end was trimmed by 2 bases and the J gene end by 5 bases; junction bases not matched to a gene: 5. Looked up from germline, CDR1 is MNHEY and CDR2 is SVGAGI. The CDR3 extends over 15 amino acids. CDR3 region: CASSYQGTGGNEQYF. In DNA form, the CDR3 reads TGTGCCAGCAGTTACCAGGGGACAGGGGGGAACGAGCAGTACTTC.

The V gene is TRBV28, the J gene TRBJ1-1; D is perhaps TRBD1 (5 bases). The germline V gene has CDR1 MDHEN and CDR2 SYDVKM. The CDR3 is 19 residues long. Trimming cost V 5 bases and J 0 bases, with 25 bases left between them. CDR3 sequence reads: CASSPSSVGLGLMNTEAFF. CDR3 nucleotide sequence: TGTGCCAGCAGTCCGTCTTCGGTGGGGCTGGGCCTCATGAACACTGAAGCTTTCTTT.

The DNA of the CDR3 is TGTGCCTTTGGGCGGGAGGGTTCCTACAATGAGCAGTTCTTC. This codes for CAFGREGSYNEQFF. The gene calls are TRBV19 and TRBJ2-1; 9 bases line up with TRBD2. The CDR3 is 14 residues long. Germline trimming cut 11 bases from V and 1 base from J; bases unmatched to any gene: 6. Germline lookup yields CDR1 LNHDA and CDR2 SQIVND (reference sequence).